This TCR beta chain was documented in a study of T cell responses to AZD1222 COVID-19 vaccine. Points from the study as a whole: Repertoires in all cases were sampled only once the peak T cell response had passed. Vaccine-associated CD4 TCRs spanned spike, dominant at 160-218 and 743-854. The donor cohort was predominantly white British with a female majority, and clonal diversity may have been underestimated. Epitopes outside B.1.351 and B.1.1.7 mutated regions reportedly drew nearly half of spike TCRs.

The table came from immunoSEQ multiplex PCR; TCRdb's copy has only in-frame clones and leaves some out. The sample includes about 120,000 clones, more than 85% of them seen just once. In the case of this clone: Its antigen remains unidentified.

The CDR3 extends over 15 amino acids. Germline lookup yields CDR1 SGDLS and CDR2 YYNGEE. Losses at the gene ends were 0 bases for V and 8 bases for J; bases not matched to a gene: 3. The source material was peripheral blood, sampled 28 days after the second AZD1222 dose. V usage is TRBV9 and J usage is TRBJ2-1, with 12 bases fitting TRBD2. The sequence came from an adult who received the AZD1222 COVID-19 vaccine. CDR3 nucleotides: TGTGCCAGCAGCGTAGAGGCTAGCGGGAGGGATGAGCAGTTCTTC. It yields the protein CASSVEASGRDEQFF.